This T cell receptor (beta chain) was sequenced in a study of technical replicates of blood from a handful of donors. Using immunoSEQ multiplex PCR, the repertoire was profiled, and TCRdb retains in-frame clones only, with some absent. This sample carries about 75,000 clones, 97% of them seen once, and the ten largest clones take roughly 0.3%. In this sample, this clone turned up a few times. The CDR3 is made up of 12 amino acids. Per germline, CDR1 SGHRS and CDR2 YFSETQ. This receptor was taken from a human donor in good health. Sequencing was carried out using T cells isolated from PBMCs. The chain couples TRBV5-1 to TRBJ1-1, with D possibly matching TRBD1 (6 bases). The CDR3 bases are TGCGTCCCCAGGACAGCGAACACTGAAGCTTTCTTT. Protein product: CVPRTANTEAFF.